One sample yielded the 32 T cell receptor beta chains listed below, sequenced in a study of blood T cell repertoires in COVID-19. Sequencing was performed with immunoSEQ multiplex PCR; in TCRdb, only in-frame clones are kept and a portion is missing. The sample lists approximately 230,000 clones; 85% to 90% were seen once. The specimen was PBMCs or T cells enriched from blood (not recorded which). These TCRs come from a man younger than 30 who had recovered from COVID-19.

This clone was picked up a small number of times. This rearrangement joins TRBV9 to TRBJ2-2; 9 nucleotides agree with TRBD2. Per the germline V gene, CDR1 is SGDLS and CDR2 is YYNGEE. After removal of 0 bases from V and 5 bases from J, the junction contained 2 bases not matched to a gene. The CDR3 covers 15 residues. The CDR3: CASSVESGGTGELFF. CDR3 DNA sequence: TGTGCCAGCAGCGTAGAGAGCGGGGGGACCGGGGAGCTGTTTTTT.

This clone was seen a handful of times. This rearrangement joins TRBV5-1 to TRBJ1-3; 7 bases fit TRBD1. This CDR3 has 15 residues. V dropped 1 base and J dropped 4; count of bases not matched to a gene: 5. Germline V lookup: CDR1 SGHRS, CDR2 YFSETQ. The CDR3 loop reads CASSLRPGQGNTIYF. The CDR3 coding sequence is TGCGCCAGCAGCTTGCGTCCGGGACAGGGAAACACCATATATTTT. The full variable domain, in which reference TRBV5-1 and TRBJ1-3 provide the parts outside the CDR3, is KAGVTQTPRYLIKTRGQQVTLSCSPISGHRSVSWYQQTPGQGLQFLFEYFSETQRNKGNFPGRFSGRQFSNSRSEMNVSTLELGDSALYLCASSLRPGQGNTIYFGEGSWLTVV.

J is TRBJ1-1 and V is TRBV5-1, with 11 bases aligning to TRBD1. Per the germline V gene, CDR1 is SGHRS and CDR2 is YFSETQ. Trimming removed 5 bases from V and 5 bases from J; junction bases left unmatched: 8. The CDR3 has 15 amino acids. The CDR3 DNA reads as TGCGCCAGCAGGGCCACCGGGACAGGGGGGACTGAAGCTTTCTTT. The encoded protein is CASRATGTGGTEAFF.

This clone came up once. CDR3 region: CAWRVPGGQFF. CDR3 nucleotide sequence: TGTGCCTGGAGGGTACCGGGAGGGCAGTTCTTC. The chain uses TRBV30 and TRBJ2-1; 7 bases are shared with TRBD2. Germline CDR1 and CDR2: GTSNPN and SVGIG (reference sequence). The CDR3 is 11 amino acids. V lost 3 bases to trimming and J lost 12 bases; unmatched junction nucleotides: 5.

The chain recombines TRBV2 with TRBJ1-1; possible D gene TRBD1, 5 bases. CDR1 and CDR2 from the germline V gene are SNHLY and FYNNEI. The CDR3 runs to 15 residues. Trimming cost V 4 bases and J 3 bases, with 15 bases left between them. This CDR3 reads CASSVAGRFYTEAFF. CDR3 coding DNA: TGTGCCAGCAGTGTCGCAGGGAGGTTTTACACTGAAGCTTTCTTT.

This clone came up a few times. J is TRBJ1-2 and V is TRBV11-2; D might be TRBD1 (6 bases). The length of the CDR3 is 16 residues. Germline V gene data show CDR1 as SGHAT and CDR2 as FQNNGV. V dropped 3 bases and J dropped 0 bases, with 14 bases sitting between them. The chain's CDR3 is CASSFLTGDPNYGYTF. For the CDR3, the DNA is TGTGCCAGCAGCTTTTTGACAGGAGATCCTAACTATGGCTACACCTTC.

This clone is a singleton in its sample. The V gene is TRBV30, the J gene TRBJ2-2; D unresolved. The V end was cut by 3 bases, the J end by 7 bases, with 12 bases between. The length of the CDR3 is 13 residues. Looked up from germline, CDR1 is GTSNPN and CDR2 is SVGIG (reference sequence). CDR3 bases: TGTGCCTGGAGGCGGTCCGCCCGCGGGGAGCTGTTTTTT. This gives the protein CAWRRSARGELFF. Looking up the rest from reference TRBV30 and TRBJ2-2 gives the full variable domain: SQTIHQWPATLVQPVGSPLSLECTVEGTSNPNLYWYRQAAGRGLQLLFYSVGIGQISSEVPQNLSASRPQDRQFILSSKKLLLSDSGFYLCAWRRSARGELFFGEGSRLTVL.

V usage is TRBV19 and J usage is TRBJ2-2; tentative D call: TRBD2 (6 bases). CDR3 length equals 15 residues. The V end was cut by 5 bases, the J end by 11 bases, with 21 bases between. CDR1 LNHDA and CDR2 SQIVND come from the germline V gene (reference sequence). CDR3 loop: CASSFQLLGTQELFF. Written as DNA, the CDR3 is TGTGCCAGTAGTTTCCAGCTCTTGGGGACTCAAGAGCTGTTTTTT.

The CDR3 protein is CATSRQAEGTANTEAFF. Here the CDR3 DNA reads TGTGCCACCAGCAGGCAGGCTGAAGGGACAGCGAACACTGAAGCTTTCTTT. The chain is built from TRBV15 and TRBJ1-1, with TRBD1 identical over 7 bases. J lost 1 base, V lost 3 bases, and 11 bases had no gene match. The CDR3 runs 17 residues. Germline V gene lookup returns CDR1 LNHNV and CDR2 YYDKDF (reference sequence). Full variable domain (rest looked up from reference TRBV15 and TRBJ1-1): DAMVIQNPRYQVTQFGKPVTLSCSQTLNHNVMYWYQQKSSQAPKLLFHYYDKDFNNEADTPDNFQSRRPNTSFCFLDIRSPGLGDTAMYLCATSRQAEGTANTEAFFGQGTRLTVV.

Only one count was recorded for this clone. This chain uses TRBV27 with TRBJ2-7; TRBD1 might be the D (6 bases). The CDR3 sequence is 17 residues long. Deletions cut 1 base from V and 1 base from J, with 17 bases between. Germline-derived CDR1 and CDR2 are MNHEY and SMNVEV (reference sequence). CDR3 residues: CASSLFGQGPSSYEQYF. CDR3 DNA sequence: TGTGCCAGCAGTTTATTCGGGCAGGGGCCTTCTTCCTACGAGCAGTACTTC.

The chain joins TRBV7-2 to TRBJ2-7; 10 bases match TRBD2. The trim removed 2 bases at V and 2 bases at J, leaving 3 bases unmatched. The CDR3 is made up of 15 amino acids. CDR1 and CDR2 (germline): SGHTA, FQGNSA. The CDR3 coding sequence is TGTGCCAGCAGCTTATGGACTAGCGGACCCTACGAGCAGTACTTC. Translation gives CASSLWTSGPYEQYF.

V is TRBV19 and J is TRBJ2-3, with TRBD2 identical over 9 bases. The J segment lost 0 bases and the V segment lost 4 bases, leaving 5 bases of the junction unmatched. The germline CDR1 and CDR2 sequences are LNHDA and SQIVND (reference sequence). The CDR3 has 16 amino acids. The DNA for the CDR3 is TGTGCCAGTAGTACCTGGACTAGCGTTAGCACAGATACGCAGTATTTT. It is translated as CASSTWTSVSTDTQYF.

The gene calls are TRBV6-6 and TRBJ2-7; the match to TRBD1 covers 8 bases. The junction had 6 bases not matched to a gene; V was cut back by 5 bases and J by 0 bases. This CDR3 is 15 amino acids long. The germline V gene encodes CDR1 MNHNY and CDR2 SVGAGI (reference sequence). For the CDR3, the DNA is TGTGCCAGCAGTGCCCGACAGGGGTTCTCCTACGAGCAGTACTTC. Protein sequence: CASSARQGFSYEQYF.

The V and J genes are TRBV7-6 and TRBJ1-1; weak D call: TRBD1 (6 bases). The CDR3 runs 21 residues. Germline V gives CDR1 SGHVS, CDR2 FNYEAQ. The V end was cut by 1 base, the J end by 1 base, with 28 bases between. DNA for the CDR3: TGTGCCAGCAGCTTAGATCGCCAGGGGAGGGATACACGGTTACCGAACACTGAAGCTTTCTTT. This codes for CASSLDRQGRDTRLPNTEAFF.

The chain carries TRBV11-2 and TRBJ1-5, with 7 bases fitting TRBD1. The CDR3 spans 14 residues. Germline V gene data show CDR1 as SGHAT and CDR2 as FQNNGV. The V segment lost 5 bases and the J segment 8 bases; nucleotides outside the gene matches: 9. This CDR3 is CASSRTGDDEPQHF. CDR3 coding DNA: TGTGCCAGCAGCCGAACAGGGGATGATGAGCCCCAGCATTTT.

The chain uses TRBV7-6 and TRBJ1-4; tentative D call: TRBD1 (6 bases). CDR3 length: 15 amino acids. Germline V gives CDR1 SGHVS, CDR2 FNYEAQ. The germline V and J ends were trimmed by 3 bases and 8 bases, with 16 bases remaining between them. The CDR3 bases are TGTGCCAGCAGCTTTACAGGGCACTTGGGGGAAAAACTGTTTTTT. This encodes CASSFTGHLGEKLFF.

To note about this clone: An end of the junction does not agree with germline; a read error may underlie this. The chain has TRBV7-7 and TRBJ2-1; 14 bases map to TRBD2. CDR1 and CDR2 (germline): SSHAT, FNYEAQ (reference sequence). The CDR3 totals 17 residues. CDR3: CASSWEGLAGDHNEQFF. Written as DNA, the CDR3 is TGTGCTAGCAGCTGGGAGGGACTAGCGGGAGACCACAATGAGCAGTTCTTC.

As DNA, the CDR3 is TGTGCCAGCAGTTTATACGGGACAGGGGGAAGGACCGGGGAGCTGTTTTTT. Translated: CASSLYGTGGRTGELFF. This chain uses TRBV27 with TRBJ2-2; 11 bases agree with TRBD1. Germline V gene data show CDR1 as MNHEY and CDR2 as SMNVEV (reference sequence). Trimming cost V 1 base and J 5 bases; bases outside gene matches: 6. The CDR3 runs 17 residues.

This clone has only one observation. V and J are TRBV4-1 and TRBJ2-2; D gene ambiguous. The germline CDR1 and CDR2 sequences are MGHRA and YSYEKL. The germline V and J ends were trimmed by 1 base and 6 bases, with 12 bases remaining between them. This CDR3 comprises 15 residues. The CDR3 is CASSQGRLQAGELFF. The CDR3 DNA reads as TGCGCCAGCAGCCAAGGACGGCTTCAGGCCGGGGAGCTGTTTTTT.

The genes are TRBV10-3 and TRBJ2-7; a possible D gene is TRBD2 (5 bases). Trimming removed 3 bases at V and 7 bases at J, with 16 bases between. Germline V gives CDR1 ENHRY, CDR2 SYGVKD. This CDR3 contains 14 residues. The CDR3 region is CAISDRAEAGEQYF. CDR3 in DNA: TGTGCCATCAGTGATCGGGCGGAGGCTGGGGAGCAGTACTTC.

The gene calls are TRBV2 and TRBJ1-1; D ambiguous. Germline V CDR1 and CDR2: SNHLY, FYNNEI. The length of the CDR3 is 11 residues. V was shortened by 4 bases and J by 4 bases, with 4 bases between the two germline ends. The CDR3 coding sequence is TGTGCCAGCAGTGCTCTCACTGAAGCTTTCTTT. As protein: CASSALTEAFF.

The chain combines TRBV5-4 with TRBJ2-3; 9 nucleotides align to TRBD1. CDR1 and CDR2 from the germline V gene are SGHNT and YYREEE (reference sequence). V was pared by 4 bases and J by 0 bases, with 18 bases of the junction left unmatched. There are 20 residues in the CDR3. For the CDR3, the DNA is TGTGCCAGCAGCCCGCTTCATACAGGGGGCCGGAGGCCTAGCACAGATACGCAGTATTTT. It translates to CASSPLHTGGRRPSTDTQYF.

This clone appeared a few times. This chain connects TRBV6-5 to TRBJ2-5; 13 positions agree with TRBD2. Germline lookup yields CDR1 MNHEY and CDR2 SVGAGI. The CDR3 is 15 residues long. Trimming at V came to 11 bases and at J to 5 bases, leaving 11 bases not matched to a gene. CDR3: CASRGGTSGIETQYF. The CDR3 DNA sequence: TGTGCCTCCCGTGGTGGGACTAGCGGGATCGAGACCCAGTACTTC.

Of note for this clone: Different DNA sequences within this sample yield the same CDR3. V gene TRBV19 combines with J gene TRBJ1-1; 7 bases align to TRBD1. This CDR3 comprises 13 residues. CDR1 is LNHDA and CDR2 is SQIVND in the germline V gene (reference sequence). Trimming at V came to 3 bases and at J to 3 bases, leaving 1 base not matched to a gene. The CDR3 here is CASSIDRDTEAFF. The DNA of the CDR3 is TGTGCCAGTAGTATTGACAGGGACACTGAAGCTTTCTTT.

The J gene is TRBJ1-4, the V gene TRBV28; tentatively, D is TRBD1 (5 bases). The germline V and J ends were trimmed by 2 bases and 11 bases, with 15 bases remaining between them. The CDR3 has 14 amino acids. The V gene's germline CDR1 is MDHEN and CDR2 SYDVKM. CDR3 sequence: CASSLIQGRGKLFF. The CDR3 nucleotides read TGTGCCAGCAGTTTAATCCAGGGCCGGGGGAAACTGTTTTTT.

The chain couples TRBV27 to TRBJ2-1; no clear D gene. Trimming cost V 4 bases and J 6 bases, with 10 bases left between them. Germline CDR1 and CDR2: MNHEY and SMNVEV (reference sequence). The CDR3 is 13 residues long. CDR3 in DNA: TGTGCCAGCAGTTCCCTGGAGTCCAATGAGCAGTTCTTC. Translating it yields CASSSLESNEQFF.

J is TRBJ2-7 and V is TRBV27; D is unresolved. The V gene's germline CDR1 is MNHEY and CDR2 SMNVEV (reference sequence). There are 12 residues in the CDR3. Deletions cut 5 bases from V and 7 bases from J, with 12 bases between. The CDR3 DNA follows: TGTGCCAGCAGTGACGGGTCGCGGGAGCAGTACTTC. It specifies CASSDGSREQYF.

The chain employs TRBV18 and TRBJ2-7; D gene unclear. Trimming stripped 1 base from V and 0 bases from J, with 7 bases between. Germline V gene lookup returns CDR1 KGHSH and CDR2 LQKENI. The CDR3 runs to 14 residues. Here the CDR3 reads CASSPQESSYEQYF. The CDR3 bases are TGTGCCAGCTCACCACAGGAGAGCTCCTACGAGCAGTACTTC. The whole variable domain, remainder taken from reference TRBV18 and TRBJ2-7, is NAGVMQNPRHLVRRRGQEARLRCSPMKGHSHVYWYRQLPEEGLKFMVYLQKENIIDESGMPKERFSAEFPKEGPSILRIQQVVRGDSAAYFCASSPQESSYEQYFGPGTRLTVT.

V and J are TRBV27 and TRBJ2-7; D is undetermined. The CDR3 length is 13 residues. The ends were cut back, 3 bases at V and 5 bases at J, with 11 bases in the middle. Germline V CDR1 and CDR2: MNHEY, SMNVEV (reference sequence). The CDR3 here is CASSFSFANEQYF. The DNA for the CDR3 is TGTGCCAGCAGTTTCTCCTTCGCTAACGAGCAGTACTTC.

This clone counts as medium-sized. The CDR3 spells CASSVLGSSGANVLTF. The CDR3 nucleotides are TGTGCCAGCAGTGTCTTAGGGAGCTCTGGGGCCAACGTCCTGACTTTC. This chain joins TRBV6-4 and TRBJ2-6; D perhaps matches TRBD2 (5 bases). V shed 4 bases and J shed 0 bases, with 10 bases lying between them. Germline V gives CDR1 MRHNA, CDR2 SNTAGT. The CDR3 loop spans 16 amino acids.

The rearrangement links TRBV28 to TRBJ2-1, with 11 bases matching TRBD2. Per the germline V gene, CDR1 is MDHEN and CDR2 is SYDVKM. V trimming: 5 bases; J trimming: 10 bases; junction bases outside the gene matches: 13. This CDR3 region has 16 residues. In DNA, the CDR3 is TGTGCCAGCAGTACCCCCTGGACTAGCGGGCCGGAAGAGCAGTTCTTC. The encoded protein is CASSTPWTSGPEEQFF.

This sequence joins TRBV5-4 and TRBJ2-3; 7 bases are shared with TRBD1. This CDR3 contains 15 residues. V shed 0 bases and J 4 bases; nucleotides not matched to a gene: 5. Germline V CDR1 and CDR2: SGHNT, YYREEE (reference sequence). The CDR3 reads CASSLVGTVPDTQYF. Written as DNA, the CDR3 is TGTGCCAGCAGCTTGGTCGGGACAGTCCCAGATACGCAGTATTTT.